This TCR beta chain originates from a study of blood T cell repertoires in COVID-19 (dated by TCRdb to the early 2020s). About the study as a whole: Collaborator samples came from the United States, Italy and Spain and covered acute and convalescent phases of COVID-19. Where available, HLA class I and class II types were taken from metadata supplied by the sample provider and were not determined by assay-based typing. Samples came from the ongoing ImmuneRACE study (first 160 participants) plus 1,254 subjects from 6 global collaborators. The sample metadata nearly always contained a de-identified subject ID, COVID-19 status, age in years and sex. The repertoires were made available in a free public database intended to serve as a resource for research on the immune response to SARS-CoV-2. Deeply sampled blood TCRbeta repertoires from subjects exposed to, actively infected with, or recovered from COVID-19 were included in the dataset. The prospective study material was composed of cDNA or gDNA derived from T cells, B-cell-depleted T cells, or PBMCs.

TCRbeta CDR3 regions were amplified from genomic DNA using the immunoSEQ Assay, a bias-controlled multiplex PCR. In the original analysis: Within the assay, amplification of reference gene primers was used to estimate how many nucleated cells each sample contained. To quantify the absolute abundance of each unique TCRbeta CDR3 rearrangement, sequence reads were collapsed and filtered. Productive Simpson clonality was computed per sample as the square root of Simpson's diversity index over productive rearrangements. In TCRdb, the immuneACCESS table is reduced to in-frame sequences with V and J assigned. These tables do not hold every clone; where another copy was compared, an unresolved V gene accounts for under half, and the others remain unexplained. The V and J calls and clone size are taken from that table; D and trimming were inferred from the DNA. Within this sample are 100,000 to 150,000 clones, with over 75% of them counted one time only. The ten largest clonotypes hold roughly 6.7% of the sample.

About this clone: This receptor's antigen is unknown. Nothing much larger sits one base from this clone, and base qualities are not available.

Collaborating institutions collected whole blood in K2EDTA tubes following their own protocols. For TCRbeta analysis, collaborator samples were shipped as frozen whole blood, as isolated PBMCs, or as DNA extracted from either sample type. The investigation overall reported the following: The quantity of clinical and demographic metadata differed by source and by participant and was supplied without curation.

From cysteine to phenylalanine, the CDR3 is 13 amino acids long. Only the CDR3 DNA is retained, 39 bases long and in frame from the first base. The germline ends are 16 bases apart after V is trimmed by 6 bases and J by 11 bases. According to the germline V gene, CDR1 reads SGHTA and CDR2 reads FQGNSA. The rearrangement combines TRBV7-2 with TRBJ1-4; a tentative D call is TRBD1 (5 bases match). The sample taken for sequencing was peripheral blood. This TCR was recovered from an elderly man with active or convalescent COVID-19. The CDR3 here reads CASRGTPGKKLFF. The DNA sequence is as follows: TGTGCCAGCAGGGGGACTCCGGGGAAGAAACTGTTTTTT.